This entry describes one T cell receptor beta chain. Its antigen is unidentified. This sample was included in a study of T-cell reconstitution after alpha-beta-depleted transplantation in children. Findings of the study overall: At one year after transplant, newly produced T cells mostly accounted for T-cell counts and diversity. There were reportedly several hundred expanded graft clones from which alpha-beta T cells came about two months after transplant. TCRbeta diversity was high at day 60 in some patients (a result of surviving recipient T cells and thymic progenitors).

V was pared by 3 bases and J by 0 bases, with 14 bases between. Germline values: CDR1 KGHSH, CDR2 LQKENI. The CDR3 extends over 17 amino acids. Preparation of the TCRbeta library was carried out with unique molecular identifiers. From the PCR reads, TCRdb called clonotypes with MiXCR, one entry per CDR3 protein. The repertoire holds hundreds of thousands of distinct CDR3 sequences, 11% seen once, with 28% in the top ten. The TCR comes from a child in the first two years of life with acute myeloid leukemia, due to receive a stem cell transplant. This chain links TRBV18 with TRBJ1-4; possible D gene TRBD1, 6 bases. Sample: PBMCs, taken before TCRalphabeta/CD19-depleted stem cell transplant. This chain's CDR3 is CASSPRARTATNEKLFF. The CDR3 nucleotides read TGTGCCAGCTCACCGCGAGCGAGGACAGCAACTAATGAAAAACTGTTTTTT.